The clone carrying this TCR beta chain was observed a single time. What it binds is not known. These data originate in a study of response to subunit inactivated influenza vaccine. Regarding the study as a whole: The authors put forward the suggestion that each seasonal influenza vaccination may bring in only a limited number of new T cells.

TCRdb analysed the RT-PCR reads with MiXCR anew, one entry per CDR3 protein. The repertoire holds approximately 310,000 distinct CDR3 sequences, with 21% as singletons. The length of the CDR3 is 17 residues. With V trimmed by 6 bases and J by 0 bases, 11 bases remained unmatched. CDR1 and CDR2 (germline): MNHEY, SVGAGI. V usage is TRBV6-5 and J usage is TRBJ2-1, with 7 nucleotides matching TRBD2. The sequences come from PBMCs from blood, collected less than 22 months after vaccination. The sequence was obtained from a man aged 50 to 69 who received an inactivated influenza vaccine. CDR3 amino acids: CASRYQLAPSSYNEQFF. For the CDR3, the DNA is TGTGCCAGCAGATACCAACTAGCGCCAAGCTCCTACAATGAGCAGTTCTTC.